This entry lists 5 T cell receptor beta chains sequenced from one sample in a study of early T cells in non-severe SARS-CoV-2 infection. TCRdb reprocessed the 5' RACE reads with MiXCR, giving one entry per CDR3 protein. The sample has almost 85,000 distinct CDR3 sequences, 9% to 13% seen once; the top ten hold under 3%. Sequencing was carried out using whole blood. Receptors were obtained from an adult who was a healthcare worker with PCR-confirmed SARS-CoV-2 infection or an uninfected control (not recorded which).

This clonotype was found a few times. This CDR3 reads CATSDFPRDSYNEQFF. The CDR3 coding sequence is TGTGCCACCAGTGATTTTCCCAGGGACTCCTACAATGAGCAGTTCTTC. The chain carries TRBV24-1 and TRBJ2-1; possibly TRBD1 for D (5 bases). Germline V lookup: CDR1 KGHDR, CDR2 SFDVKD. The CDR3 loop spans 16 amino acids. Trimming shortened V by 1 base and J by 0 bases, and 9 bases separated the two germline ends.

V is TRBV20-1 and J is TRBJ2-5; no definite D call. The germline V gene has CDR1 DFQATT and CDR2 SNEGSKA (reference sequence). V was cut by 0 bases and J by 0 bases, with 5 bases left in between. The CDR3 covers 13 residues. The CDR3 is CSARDYYQETQYF. CDR3 in DNA: TGCAGTGCTAGAGATTACTACCAAGAGACCCAGTACTTC.

At least ten counts were recorded for this clonotype. The J gene is TRBJ2-7, the V gene TRBV6-5; a possible D gene is TRBD1 (6 bases). The V and J ends lost 8 bases and 7 bases respectively, with 15 bases between them. This CDR3 is built from 12 residues. Germline V gene data show CDR1 as MNHEY and CDR2 as SVGAGI. The DNA of the CDR3 is TGTGCCAGCCGAGGGGGTTCGGGAGAGCAGTACTTC. Translation gives CASRGGSGEQYF.

The chain joins TRBV4-2 to TRBJ2-7; D is ambiguous. The CDR3 length is 16 residues. Between the trimmed V and J ends, which lost 0 bases and 3 bases, there was a span of 15 bases. The germline V gene has CDR1 LGHNA and CDR2 YNFKEQ. CDR3 amino acids: CASSQDLSQQFYEQYF. CDR3 coding DNA: TGTGCCAGCAGCCAAGATCTGTCCCAGCAGTTCTACGAGCAGTACTTC.

The chain carries TRBV19 and TRBJ1-4; the D is unclear. The CDR3 is 14 residues long. Deletions cut 6 bases from V and 8 bases from J, with 16 bases between. In germline, CDR1 is LNHDA, CDR2 SQIVND (reference sequence). CDR3 residues: CASSRSASLEKLFF. The CDR3 DNA reads as TGTGCCAGTAGCCGGTCCGCCTCCCTGGAAAAACTGTTTTTT.